A single TCR beta chain is shown here with its context. The target of this receptor is not known. One junction end disagrees with the germline gene, perhaps due to a read error. To synthesize cDNA, template-switch 5'RACE was performed with a primer carrying a 10-nucleotide random unique molecular identifier so that each TCR transcript was tagged. Every sequencing run yielded over 200 million TCR-beta sequences covering 15-18 subjects. The RNeasy kit was used for extraction of total RNA. The KAPA Real-time Library Amplification kit was used to amplify TCR-beta VDJ regions with primers for the TCR constant region and the 5'RACE anchor. Sample indexes and Illumina adaptors were added in a first PCR, after which library yield was increased in a second PCR. The roughly 650 bp TCR product was size-selected on a 2% E-gel SizeSelection system after Ampure bead purification. Library quality was checked on a Bioanalyzer, concentration was measured with Qubit, and libraries were quantified with the Kapa Library Quantification kit before pooling. An Illumina HiSeq 2500 sequenced the libraries paired-end 2 x 150 bp. To increase sequence diversity, about 24-32% phiX was spiked into each library pool. As for how the authors treated the data: The UMI-based MiGEC pipeline processed quality-filtered reads and removed over 75% of raw TCR sequences during error correction. IMGT germline references were used for aligning VDJ genes, and each clonotype was defined as a unique CDR3 amino acid sequence together with its V-J genes. VDJtools evaluated clonal expansion, Shannon diversity and CDR3 relatedness (CalcPairwiseDistances, ClusterSamples); CLCbio workbench built phylogenetic trees. Using coefficient-of-variation modelling across technical triplicates, the study counted a clone as expanded if it had at least 8 unique UMIs. The public reads were quality trimmed at Q25 with fastp and then assembled into clones with MiXCR by TCRdb, keeping productive beta chains. Each CDR3 protein appears once, grouped with its most common genes and DNA. Here the V and J calls rest on TCRdb's processing, not on the authors' analysis. The sample includes 45,000 to 50,000 distinct CDR3 sequences, with under 30% observed a single time. The biggest ten clones account for 20% to 25% of the sample.

The data originate from a study of neurological immune-mediated disorders (dated by TCRdb to about 2019). The study in broad terms: Using UMI-based sequencing, the study compared peripheral blood TCR-beta repertoires from patients with HTLV-I-associated myelopathy (HAM/TSP), patients with multiple sclerosis, and healthy controls. The roughly 100 TCR-beta libraries covered PBMC samples along with longitudinal samples, technical triplicates, and paired sorted CD4+ and CD8+ T-cell subsets. The cohort comprised about 70 subjects: approximately 15 HAM/TSP patients, approximately 34 multiple sclerosis patients and approximately 20 healthy controls. Results and caveats for the whole study, not just this receptor: TCR clonal expansion was greatest in HAM/TSP patients and smallest in MS patients, who ranked below even healthy controls. Expanded clones from different subjects shared no identical CDR3 amino acid sequences, which suggests that TCR-beta repertoires were private in all groups.

The healthy controls were volunteers from blood banks in Maryland, USA. Libraries from unsorted PBMCs were made from 2 million PBMCs kept in RNAlater at -80 degrees C until RNA extraction. Peripheral blood was subjected to Ficoll-Hypaque density gradient centrifugation to isolate PBMCs, which were then cryopreserved in liquid nitrogen. Taken from the germline V gene, the CDR1 and CDR2 loops are SGHRS and YFSETQ. Its CDR3 holds 15 amino acids, cysteine through phenylalanine. The sequence is cut down to CDR3 DNA, 45 bases in frame from base 1. The TCR comes from a woman aged 70-85 years in good health. Recombination linked TRBV5-1 to TRBJ1-6; D gene: possibly TRBD1, on 5 matching bases. Specimen: PBMCs. The CDR3 in this case is CASSLEGDGYSPLHF. At the DNA level, the sequence is TGCGCCAGCAGCTTGGAAGGGGACGGGTATTCACCCCTACACTTT.